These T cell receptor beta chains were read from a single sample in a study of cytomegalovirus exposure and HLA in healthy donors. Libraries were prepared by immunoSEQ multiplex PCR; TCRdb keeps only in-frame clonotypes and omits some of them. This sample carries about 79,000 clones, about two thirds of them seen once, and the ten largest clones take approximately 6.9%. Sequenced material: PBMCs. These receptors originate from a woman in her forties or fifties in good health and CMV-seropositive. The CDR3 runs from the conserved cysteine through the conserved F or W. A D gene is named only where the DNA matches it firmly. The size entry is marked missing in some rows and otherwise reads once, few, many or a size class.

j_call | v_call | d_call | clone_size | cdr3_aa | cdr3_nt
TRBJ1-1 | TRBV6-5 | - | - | CASNPQGSTEAFF | TGTGCCAGCAACCCTCAGGGGTCCACTGAAGCTTTCTTT
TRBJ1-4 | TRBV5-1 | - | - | CASSLVLGAPREKLFF | TGCGCCAGCAGCTTGGTATTGGGGGCGCCCCGGGAAAAACTGTTTTTT
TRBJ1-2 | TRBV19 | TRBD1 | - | CASRETGAFYGYTF | TGTGCCAGTAGAGAAACAGGGGCCTTCTATGGCTACACCTTC
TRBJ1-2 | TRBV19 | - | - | CASSMTGLYGYTF | TGTGCCAGTAGTATGACAGGTCTCTATGGCTACACCTTC
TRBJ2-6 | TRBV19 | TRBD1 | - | CASSGQGTTGANVLTF | TGTGCCAGTAGCGGACAGGGTACCACCGGGGCCAACGTCCTGACTTTC
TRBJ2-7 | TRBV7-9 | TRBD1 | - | CASSSTGGEQYF | TGTGCCAGCAGCTCGACAGGGGGGGAGCAGTACTTC
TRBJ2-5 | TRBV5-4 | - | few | CASSFGQQETQYF | TGTGCCAGCAGCTTCGGTCAACAAGAGACCCAGTACTTC
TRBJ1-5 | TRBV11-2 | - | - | CASAQGRDSGQPQHF | TGTGCCAGCGCGCAAGGGAGGGATTCTGGTCAGCCCCAGCATTTT
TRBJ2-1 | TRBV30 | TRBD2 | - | CAWIERTSGGAYNEQFF | TGTGCCTGGATTGAAAGGACTAGCGGGGGGGCTTACAATGAGCAGTTCTTC
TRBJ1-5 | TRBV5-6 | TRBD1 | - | CASSLGQGRNQPQHF | TGTGCCAGCAGCCTAGGACAGGGTAGGAATCAGCCCCAGCATTTT
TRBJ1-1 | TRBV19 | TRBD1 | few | CASIGGQGLGNTEAFF | TGTGCCAGTATTGGGGGACAGGGGCTGGGGAACACTGAAGCTTTCTTT
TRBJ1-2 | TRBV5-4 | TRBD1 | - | CASSQTTGGTYGYTF | TGTGCCAGCAGCCAGACTACAGGGGGCACCTATGGCTACACCTTC
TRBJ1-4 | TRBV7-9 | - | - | CASSLALLAGQLFF | TGTGCCAGCAGCTTAGCGTTACTGGCAGGGCAACTGTTTTTT
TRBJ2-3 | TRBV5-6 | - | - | CASSFPTDTQYF | TGTGCCAGCAGCTTCCCTACAGATACGCAGTATTTT
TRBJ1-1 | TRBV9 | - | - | CASSSIGAEAFF | TGTGCCAGCAGCTCGATCGGGGCTGAAGCTTTCTTT
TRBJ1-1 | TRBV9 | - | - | CASSVTGRTEAFF | TGTGCCAGCAGCGTAACAGGTCGAACTGAAGCTTTCTTT
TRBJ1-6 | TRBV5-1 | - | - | CASSFGNSPLHF | TGCGCCAGCAGCTTCGGGAATTCACCCCTCCACTTT
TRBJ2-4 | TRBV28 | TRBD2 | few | CASSSSAGRGNIQYF | TGTGCCAGCAGTTCCTCCGCAGGGAGGGGAAACATTCAGTACTTC
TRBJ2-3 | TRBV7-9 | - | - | CASSSDRSLTSTDTQYF | TGTGCCAGCAGCTCCGACAGGAGCCTAACTAGCACAGATACGCAGTATTTT
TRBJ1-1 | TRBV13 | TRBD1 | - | CASSSNLAGQGANTEAFF | TGTGCCAGCAGCTCCAATTTAGCTGGACAGGGGGCGAACACTGAAGCTTTCTTT
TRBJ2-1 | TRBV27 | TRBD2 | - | CASSLYRTRGGEQFF | TGTGCCAGCAGTTTATATAGGACTAGAGGCGGTGAGCAGTTCTTC
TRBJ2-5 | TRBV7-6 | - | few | CASSQPGREETQYF | TGTGCCAGCAGCCAGCCGGGAAGGGAAGAGACCCAGTACTTC
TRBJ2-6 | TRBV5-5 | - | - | CASSGDSDLGTNVLTF | TGTGCCAGCAGCGGGGACTCTGATCTGGGGACCAACGTCCTGACTTTC
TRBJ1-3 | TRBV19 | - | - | CASSEASGNTIYF | TGTGCCAGTAGTGAGGCATCTGGAAACACCATATATTTT
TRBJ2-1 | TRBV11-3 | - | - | CASSFDRGSYNEQFF | TGTGCCAGCAGCTTCGATCGGGGCTCCTACAATGAGCAGTTCTTC